The source of this TCR beta chain is a study of blood T cell repertoires in COVID-19. On the study more broadly: Both acute and convalescent COVID-19 samples were obtained from the United States, Italy and Spain.

Grouping used clinical history reported by participants in a survey and questionnaire. Original data processing: The assay estimated nucleated cells by amplifying reference gene primers. Assay used: immunoSEQ multiplex PCR; TCRdb lists only in-frame clones, some missing. D and trimming come from the DNA, and the V and J calls and clone size come from that table. The sample consists of about 210,000 clones, 81% of them appearing once. V trimming: 4 bases; J trimming: 3 bases; junction bases outside the gene matches: 2. The CDR3 covers 15 residues. From germline, CDR1 is SGHKS and CDR2 YYEKEE (reference sequence).

Sequencing input: PBMCs or T cells enriched from blood (not recorded which). The rearrangement joins TRBV5-5 to TRBJ1-6; 9 nucleotides align to TRBD1. The sequence came from a man aged 35-49 years who had recovered from COVID-19. The CDR3 DNA follows: TGTGCCAGCAGCCCGGGACAGGGCTATAATTCACCCCTCCACTTT. This gives the protein CASSPGQGYNSPLHF.